The 21 T cell receptor beta chains below all came from one sample that was sequenced in a study of T cell responses to AZD1222 COVID-19 vaccine (dated by TCRdb to the early 2020s). The method was the immunoSEQ multiplex PCR assay. TCRdb mirrors the immuneACCESS table, restricted to in-frame sequences. Some clones are absent from its copies; in checked studies, under half trace to an unresolved V gene, and the reason for the others is unknown. Across this sample there are around 150,000 clones, with about 90% seen only once. The leading ten clones occupy 5% of the sample. The intended sense of this specimen's time point label: baseline before first vaccination. This sample comprised peripheral blood, obtained on day 0 of AZD1222 vaccination. The receptor set was obtained from an adult in good health.

The chain has TRBV28 and TRBJ1-5, with 7 bases aligning to TRBD1. Looked up from germline, CDR1 is MDHEN and CDR2 is SYDVKM. V was pared by 6 bases and J by 4 bases, with 6 bases of the junction left unmatched. The CDR3 loop spans 14 amino acids. DNA of the CDR3: TGTGCCAGCAGGGGTGGACAGGCTAATCAGCCCCAGCATTTT. It translates to CASRGGQANQPQHF.

V is TRBV5-1 and J is TRBJ2-7; perhaps TRBD2 as D (5 bases). Germline V CDR1 and CDR2: SGHRS, YFSETQ. Between the trimmed V and J ends, which lost 5 bases and 3 bases, there was a span of 15 bases. The CDR3 extends over 14 amino acids. The CDR3 loop reads CASSPGIEGYEQYF. The DNA of the CDR3 is TGCGCCAGCAGTCCCGGGATTGAAGGCTACGAGCAGTACTTC.

The chain employs TRBV21-1 and TRBJ2-7; the table calls TRBD2, which could not be checked here. TRBV21-1 is listed as a pseudogene. CDR3 length: 18 amino acids. The CDR3 nucleotides read TGTGCCAGCAGCAAATCTATCCAAGTCGGGTACGCTCCCTACGAGCAGTACTTC. Amino acid sequence: CASSKSIQVGYAPYEQYF.

This clone appeared a few times. V and J are TRBV7-9 and TRBJ1-4; TRBD1 aligns across 10 bases. The V segment lost 5 bases and the J segment 5 bases; nucleotides outside the gene matches: 8. Germline values: CDR1 SEHNR, CDR2 FQNEAQ (reference sequence). The CDR3 has 16 residues. The CDR3 DNA follows: TGTGCCAGCAGCCCAGGGACAGGGGCGGCAAATGAAAAACTGTTTTTT. Translation: CASSPGTGAANEKLFF.

V and J are TRBV5-1 and TRBJ2-7; D assignment may be TRBD1 or TRBD2 (6 bases each). V was clipped by 4 bases and J by 0 bases, with 26 bases between them. Germline V gives CDR1 SGHRS, CDR2 YFSETQ. The CDR3 has 19 amino acids. In DNA, the CDR3 is TGCGCCAGCAGCGCCAGGCAGGGGCGAGGCGGGGCTGTCTCCTACGAGCAGTACTTC. Its translation: CASSARQGRGGAVSYEQYF.

This rearrangement joins TRBV27 to TRBJ2-7; possibly TRBD2 for D (5 bases). The CDR3 has 14 residues. CDR1 and CDR2 from the germline V gene are MNHEY and SMNVEV (reference sequence). V lost 6 bases and J 1 base, leaving 13 bases between the germline ends. The CDR3 DNA reads TGTGCCAGCAGACCAACCAAGCGGTCCTACGAGCAGTACTTC. Translation gives CASRPTKRSYEQYF.

The chain combines TRBV6-1 with TRBJ1-5, with D possibly being TRBD1 (5 bases). In germline, CDR1 is MNHNS, CDR2 SASEGT. This CDR3 has 15 residues. V was pared by 0 bases and J by 4 bases, with 10 bases between. The CDR3 DNA sequence: TGTGCCAGCAGTGAAGCAGGGGTTACAAATCAGCCCCAGCATTTT. It encodes CASSEAGVTNQPQHF.

The rearrangement joins TRBV11-2 to TRBJ2-3; a possible D gene is TRBD2 (6 bases). V was pared by 5 bases and J by 5 bases, with 14 bases between. Germline V gene lookup returns CDR1 SGHAT and CDR2 FQNNGV. The CDR3 loop spans 14 amino acids. CDR3 protein: CASSPGTQLDTQYF. The CDR3 DNA reads as TGTGCCAGCAGCCCTGGGACTCAATTAGATACGCAGTATTTT. The full variable domain, rest sourced from reference TRBV11-2 and TRBJ2-3, is EAGVAQSPRYKIIEKRQSVAFWCNPISGHATLYWYQQILGQGPKLLIQFQNNGVVDDSQLPKDRFSAERLKGVDSTLKIQPAKLEDSAVYLCASSPGTQLDTQYFGPGTRLTVL.

V gene TRBV7-3 combines with J gene TRBJ1-1, with no clear D. The germline V and J ends were trimmed by 5 bases and 2 bases, with 9 bases remaining between them. Germline V gene lookup returns CDR1 SGHTA and CDR2 FQGTGA. The CDR3 sequence is 13 residues long. The CDR3 region is CASSPGSNTEAFF. The CDR3 DNA follows: TGTGCCAGCAGCCCGGGGAGTAACACTGAAGCTTTCTTT.

The rearrangement links TRBV29-1 to TRBJ2-1; 7 bases match TRBD1. V gave up 6 bases and J gave up 0 bases; unmatched junction bases: 5. This CDR3 has 14 amino acids. Germline CDR1 SQVTM, CDR2 ANQGSEA. The chain's CDR3 is CSVTGQSSYNEQFF. Here the CDR3 DNA reads TGCAGCGTGACAGGGCAGAGCTCCTACAATGAGCAGTTCTTC.

V gene TRBV27 combines with J gene TRBJ1-5, with 7 bases matching TRBD1. In germline, CDR1 is MNHEY, CDR2 SMNVEV (reference sequence). This CDR3 region has 15 residues. J lost 2 bases, V lost 6 bases, and 7 bases had no gene match. CDR3 loop: CASRLRGLGNQPQHF. The CDR3 DNA reads as TGTGCCAGCAGACTTAGGGGGCTGGGCAATCAGCCCCAGCATTTT.

The V call is TRBV5-1, the J call TRBJ2-5, with 8 nucleotides matching TRBD1. V shed 3 bases, J shed 5 bases, and the junction held 12 bases outside the gene matches. The CDR3 is 16 amino acids. Germline V gene lookup returns CDR1 SGHRS and CDR2 YFSETQ. CDR3 in DNA: TGCGCCAGCAGCTCGGGACAGGAACCTAGAAGGGAGACCCAGTACTTC. Its protein product is CASSSGQEPRRETQYF.

The chain uses TRBV6-5 and TRBJ1-4; TRBD1 agrees at 9 bases. Germline V CDR1 and CDR2: MNHEY, SVGAGI. V lost 6 bases to trimming and J lost 6 bases; unmatched junction nucleotides: 5. The CDR3 sequence is 14 residues long. CDR3 in amino acids: CASSYTGGDEKLFF. The DNA for the CDR3 is TGTGCCAGCAGCTACACAGGGGGCGATGAAAAACTGTTTTTT.

This chain connects TRBV25-1 to TRBJ2-1; no clear D. The CDR3 extends over 15 amino acids. CDR1 is MGHDK and CDR2 is SYGVNS in the germline V gene. V was trimmed by 6 bases and J by 1 base, leaving 13 bases between them. CDR3 sequence (DNA): TGTGCCAGCAGAGTGGGCGGCTATTCCTACAATGAGCAGTTCTTC. Amino acid sequence: CASRVGGYSYNEQFF.

The chain joins TRBV6-5 to TRBJ1-4, with 8 positions matching TRBD1. CDR3 length equals 15 residues. J lost 5 bases, V lost 4 bases, and 6 bases had no gene match. The V gene's germline CDR1 is MNHEY and CDR2 SVGAGI. The CDR3: CASSWGDRPNEKLFF. The CDR3 DNA reads TGTGCCAGCAGTTGGGGGGACAGGCCCAATGAAAAACTGTTTTTT.

V gene TRBV10-3 combines with J gene TRBJ1-1; D perhaps matches TRBD1 (6 bases). Germline loops: CDR1 ENHRY, CDR2 SYGVKD. This CDR3 contains 13 residues. Trimming pared 6 bases from V and 0 bases from J, leaving 8 bases between. The DNA for the CDR3 is TGTGCCATCAGGAGGGGGATGAACACTGAAGCTTTCTTT. As protein: CAIRRGMNTEAFF.

The chain couples TRBV19 to TRBJ2-3, with 8 bases that match TRBD2. Germline-derived CDR1 and CDR2 are LNHDA and SQIVND (reference sequence). J gave up 6 bases and V 7 bases, and 9 bases lay outside the gene matches. This CDR3 has 14 residues. The DNA of the CDR3 is TGTGCCAGTACACGGGGGGGAGCCCCCGATACGCAGTATTTT. Translation gives CASTRGGAPDTQYF.

V usage is TRBV5-4 and J usage is TRBJ1-2; TRBD1 matches 7 bases. The CDR3 contains 16 residues. J lost 2 bases, V lost 4 bases, and 11 bases had no gene match. In germline, CDR1 is SGHNT, CDR2 YYREEE (reference sequence). CDR3 residues: CASSRGQTSGNYGYTF. CDR3 bases: TGTGCCAGCAGCCGGGGACAGACATCTGGGAACTATGGCTACACCTTC.

The CDR3 bases are TGTGCCAGCAGCTTAGCCCCGGGACATAATAATCAGCCCCAGCATTTT. Protein: CASSLAPGHNNQPQHF. This chain connects TRBV7-8 to TRBJ1-5; tentative D call: TRBD1 (6 bases). The CDR3 contains 16 residues. V lost 0 bases to trimming and J lost 4 bases, with 13 bases between them. Germline V gives CDR1 SGHVS, CDR2 FQNEAQ.

This chain uses TRBV5-1 with TRBJ2-7, with TRBD1 identical over 8 bases. Germline assignment: CDR1 SGHRS and CDR2 YFSETQ. Unmatched junction bases numbered 7, after V lost 0 bases and J lost 5 bases. This CDR3 spans 15 amino acids. CDR3 nucleotide sequence: TGCGCCAGCAGCTTGGAAGGACAGGGAACCGACGAGCAGTACTTC. Translation: CASSLEGQGTDEQYF.

This clone turned up a few times. This chain connects TRBV7-8 to TRBJ1-3; 7 bases align to TRBD1. The CDR3 loop spans 19 amino acids. Losses at the gene ends were 0 bases for V and 0 bases for J; bases not matched to a gene: 11. The germline V gene encodes CDR1 SGHVS and CDR2 FQNEAQ. The CDR3 DNA is TGTGCCAGCAGCTTAGCTGCAGGGGGACCAGGGGGCTCTGGAAACACCATATATTTT. As protein: CASSLAAGGPGGSGNTIYF.